The rows below give T cell receptor beta chains drawn from one sample of a study of T cells in Graves' hyperthyroidism and ophthalmopathy. TCRdb reanalysed the multiplex PCR reads using MiXCR and keeps one entry per CDR3 protein. The sample yields about 360,000 distinct CDR3 sequences, approximately 14% seen once. The sequencing sample was made of blood. These receptors all come from a woman aged 18-30 years with Graves' hyperthyroidism that later progressed to Graves' ophthalmopathy. The CDR3 runs from the conserved cysteine through the conserved F or W. The order of the fields is V gene, J gene, clone size, D gene, CDR3 protein, CDR3 DNA. The D gene is left open where the match is weak. Size tells how often a clone was seen (once, few, many) or the class of an expanded clone, and some rows leave it out.

>TRBV5-1|TRBJ2-3|many|NA
CASSLRTGATDTQYF
TGCGCCAGCAGCTTGCGAACGGGAGCCACAGATACGCAGTATTTT
>TRBV20-1|TRBJ2-7|many|NA
CSAPKAGGGRSYEQYF
TGCAGTGCCCCTAAAGCAGGGGGCGGGAGATCCTACGAGCAGTACTTC
>TRBV3-1|TRBJ1-2|few|NA
CASSQNRIHSGGYTF
TGTGCCAGCAGTCAGAATCGCATCCATTCTGGGGGCTACACCTTC
>TRBV2|TRBJ2-6|many|NA
CASSLTASGANVLTF
TGTGCCAGCAGTTTGACTGCCTCTGGGGCCAACGTCCTGACTTTC
>TRBV28|TRBJ2-1|many|TRBD2
CASSLSSWGRASDEQFF
TGTGCCAGCAGTTTATCCTCGTGGGGGAGGGCCTCGGATGAGCAGTTCTTC
>TRBV9|TRBJ2-7|many|TRBD1
CASSLQGDLDEQYF
TGTGCCAGCAGCCTGCAGGGGGATTTGGACGAGCAGTACTTC
>TRBV28|TRBJ2-3|many|TRBD1
CASTVWDRADTQYF
TGTGCCAGCACAGTTTGGGACAGGGCAGATACGCAGTATTTT
>TRBV28|TRBJ1-5|many|NA
CASSPDLGVFGQPQHF
TGTGCCAGCAGTCCCGACCTGGGTGTTTTCGGTCAGCCCCAGCATTTT
>TRBV6-1|TRBJ2-7|many|TRBD2
CASSTTSGRAYEQYF
TGTGCCAGCAGTACGACTAGCGGGAGGGCCTACGAGCAGTACTTC
>TRBV18|TRBJ1-2|many|NA
CASSNTRGSDYGYTF
TGTGCCAGCTCAAACACCAGGGGTTCGGACTATGGCTACACCTTC
>TRBV18|TRBJ2-7|many|NA
CASSLDRGPPNEQYF
TGTGCCAGCTCACTCGATCGCGGGCCGCCGAACGAGCAGTACTTC
>TRBV28|TRBJ2-7|few|TRBD1
CASSLGTGQREQYF
TGTGCCAGCAGCCTAGGGACAGGCCAAAGGGAGCAGTACTTC
>TRBV28|TRBJ2-5|NA|TRBD1
CASIGQGAAQRETQYF
TGTGCCAGCATTGGACAGGGGGCCGCCCAAAGAGAGACCCAGTACTTC
>TRBV7-9|TRBJ1-1|few|NA
CASAENFGNTEAFF
TGTGCCAGCGCCGAAAACTTTGGGAACACTGAAGCTTTCTTT
>TRBV18|TRBJ1-5|many|NA
CASSLSSGTVGNQPQHF
TGTGCCAGCTCACTGAGCTCGGGTACGGTGGGAAATCAGCCCCAGCATTTT
>TRBV6-1|TRBJ2-3|few|NA
CASTPNTGADTQYF
TGTGCCAGCACTCCCAATACGGGAGCAGATACGCAGTATTTT
>TRBV9|TRBJ1-3|NA|TRBD1
CASSVNPGTGRGNTIYF
TGTGCCAGCAGCGTAAACCCCGGGACAGGGAGAGGAAACACCATATATTTT
>TRBV5-1|TRBJ2-5|NA|TRBD1
CASSLGQGREETQYF
TGCGCCAGCAGCTTGGGACAGGGGCGCGAGGAGACCCAGTACTTC
>TRBV28|TRBJ2-7|many|NA
CASSYRVFPYEQYF
TGTGCCAGCAGTTACAGGGTTTTTCCCTACGAGCAGTACTTC
>TRBV27|TRBJ1-2|many|TRBD1
CASTVSYTGAYGYTF
TGTGCCAGCACAGTTTCGTATACAGGGGCCTATGGCTACACCTTC
>TRBV2|TRBJ1-5|few|NA
CASSTWGMGQPQHF
TGTGCCAGCAGTACCTGGGGTATGGGTCAGCCCCAGCATTTT
>TRBV28|TRBJ2-3|many|TRBD1
CASRTPFRSGGDTQYF
TGTGCCAGCCGAACGCCCTTTCGATCAGGGGGTGATACGCAGTATTTT
>TRBV20-1|TRBJ1-2|few|NA
CSAREGRGYGYTF
TGCAGTGCCCGAGAGGGCAGGGGCTATGGCTACACCTTC
>TRBV2|TRBJ1-2|many|NA
CASKGALPGYTF
TGTGCCAGCAAAGGGGCCTTACCCGGCTACACCTTC
>TRBV12-3/TRBV12-4|TRBJ1-6|once|NA
CASTPGTNSPLHF
TGTGCCAGCACCCCGGGAACAAATTCACCCCTCCACTTT
>TRBV30|TRBJ1-2|many|NA
CAWRGGIIGSDGYTF
TGTGCCTGGAGAGGGGGGATCATCGGATCGGATGGCTACACCTTC
>TRBV19|TRBJ1-1|NA|TRBD1
CASSNQGGSEAFF
TGTGCCAGTAGTAACCAGGGGGGCTCTGAAGCTTTCTTT
>TRBV6-1|TRBJ2-2|many|NA
CASSSEGQSGTGELFF
TGTGCCAGCAGTTCGGAAGGACAGTCTGGGACCGGGGAGCTGTTTTTT
>TRBV6-5|TRBJ2-3|many|TRBD2
CASSYGPHASGPRGGDTQYF
TGTGCCAGCAGTTACGGCCCGCACGCTAGCGGGCCTAGAGGGGGGGATACGCAGTATTTT
>TRBV20-1|TRBJ2-5|many|TRBD2
CSARSLAGVRETQYF
TGCAGTGCTAGGTCACTAGCGGGGGTTCGCGAGACCCAGTACTTC
>TRBV6-1|TRBJ2-4|few|NA
CASSKRGVAKNIQYF
TGTGCCAGCAGCAAAAGGGGAGTAGCCAAAAACATTCAGTACTTC
>TRBV10-3|TRBJ1-6|NA|TRBD1
CAITRDRGGSPLHF
TGTGCCATCACTAGGGACAGGGGGGGTTCACCCCTCCACTTT
>TRBV2|TRBJ2-7|many|NA
CASSPAQPNSYEQYF
TGTGCCAGCAGCCCGGCCCAGCCGAACTCCTACGAGCAGTACTTC
>TRBV28|TRBJ1-2|NA|TRBD1
CASSTLIRDRDLDGYTF
TGTGCCAGCAGTACCCTCATCCGGGACAGGGATCTGGATGGCTACACCTTC
>TRBV30|TRBJ2-7|many|TRBD1
CAWSLTGGNEQYF
TGTGCCTGGAGCTTGACAGGGGGCAACGAGCAGTACTTC
>TRBV10-2|TRBJ2-7|many|TRBD2
CASRIPGLAGGYEQYF
TGCGCCAGCAGAATTCCGGGACTAGCGGGAGGCTACGAGCAGTACTTC
>TRBV28|TRBJ2-1|NA|NA
CASSGPAGSLNEQFF
TGTGCCAGCAGTGGCCCCGCAGGGAGCCTTAATGAGCAGTTCTTC
>TRBV13|TRBJ1-6|few|TRBD1
CASSTRQGNSPLHF
TGTGCCAGCAGCACACGACAGGGTAATTCACCCCTCCACTTT
>TRBV30|TRBJ2-7|few|NA
CAWSVRGWRYEQYF
TGTGCCTGGAGTGTTCGGGGCTGGCGGTACGAGCAGTACTTC
>TRBV2|TRBJ2-7|many|TRBD1
CASSGTGGNYEQYF
TGTGCCAGCAGTGGGACAGGTGGAAACTACGAGCAGTACTTC
>TRBV7-2|TRBJ2-1|NA|NA
CASARDSSYNEQFF
TGTGCCAGCGCCCGGGACTCCTCCTACAATGAGCAGTTCTTC
>TRBV20-1|TRBJ2-1|few|NA
CSARARAFHYDRLHKFF
TGCAGTGCTAGAGCGCGGGCCTTCCATTATGATCGACTTCATAAGTTCTTC
>TRBV29-1|TRBJ2-5|few|NA
CSVVVSLETQYF
TGCAGCGTTGTCGTTAGTCTTGAGACCCAGTACTTC
>TRBV2|TRBJ2-1|many|TRBD2
CASSVGSGRTYNEQFF
TGTGCCAGCAGTGTGGGTAGCGGGAGGACCTACAATGAGCAGTTCTTC
>TRBV6-1|TRBJ2-1|NA|NA
CASSVDRTTSYNEQFF
TGTGCCAGCAGTGTTGATAGGACTACTTCCTACAATGAGCAGTTCTTC
>TRBV28|TRBJ1-1|many|NA
CALKGGEPEAFF
TGTGCCCTCAAGGGGGGTGAACCTGAAGCTTTCTTT
>TRBV20-1|TRBJ2-1|many|TRBD2
CSASQPGTSGRDEQFF
TGCAGTGCTAGTCAGCCGGGGACTAGCGGGAGGGACGAGCAGTTCTTC
>TRBV3-2|TRBJ2-1|few|NA
CASSQGHNEQFF
TGTGCCAGCAGCCAAGGTCACAATGAGCAGTTCTTC
>TRBV27|TRBJ2-5|many|TRBD1
CASSPNRGGETQYF
TGTGCCAGCAGTCCTAACAGGGGTGGAGAGACCCAGTACTTC
>TRBV4-1|TRBJ2-5|many|TRBD1
CASSQTIRQGAQETQYF
TGCGCCAGCAGCCAAACCATCCGACAGGGGGCCCAAGAGACCCAGTACTTC
>TRBV5-1|TRBJ1-4|NA|NA
CASSAGTANEKLFF
TGCGCCAGCAGCGCCGGGACGGCAAATGAAAAACTGTTTTTT
>TRBV27|TRBJ2-7|many|NA
CASTQSPAAGRPPYEQYF
TGTGCCAGCACCCAGAGCCCCGCGGCGGGACGCCCCCCCTACGAGCAGTACTTC
>TRBV12-3/TRBV12-4|TRBJ1-5|NA|TRBD1
CASSLDRGVLQPQHF
TGTGCCAGCAGTTTGGACAGGGGCGTATTACAGCCCCAGCATTTT
>TRBV2|TRBJ2-5|many|TRBD2
CASSAGGRWETQYF
TGTGCCAGCAGTGCGGGAGGGCGGTGGGAGACCCAGTACTTC
>TRBV3-1|TRBJ2-7|many|TRBD2
CASSQTSGAYEQYF
TGTGCCAGCAGCCAAACTAGCGGGGCCTACGAGCAGTACTTC
>TRBV7-8|TRBJ2-3|many|TRBD1
CASSTIPPGQGQDTQYF
TGTGCCAGCAGCACAATTCCGCCGGGACAGGGACAAGATACGCAGTATTTT
>TRBV28|TRBJ2-7|few|NA
CASLQRAGGRREQYF
TGTGCCAGTCTACAGCGTGCCGGGGGTCGACGCGAGCAGTACTTC
>TRBV5-5|TRBJ1-1|many|NA
CASSLVWGSRDGDAEAFF
TGTGCCAGCAGCTTGGTTTGGGGTTCCCGGGACGGGGACGCTGAAGCTTTCTTT
>TRBV27|TRBJ2-1|few|TRBD2
CASSVGTSGGSSYNEQFF
TGTGCCAGCAGTGTCGGGACTAGCGGGGGGAGCTCCTACAATGAGCAGTTCTTC